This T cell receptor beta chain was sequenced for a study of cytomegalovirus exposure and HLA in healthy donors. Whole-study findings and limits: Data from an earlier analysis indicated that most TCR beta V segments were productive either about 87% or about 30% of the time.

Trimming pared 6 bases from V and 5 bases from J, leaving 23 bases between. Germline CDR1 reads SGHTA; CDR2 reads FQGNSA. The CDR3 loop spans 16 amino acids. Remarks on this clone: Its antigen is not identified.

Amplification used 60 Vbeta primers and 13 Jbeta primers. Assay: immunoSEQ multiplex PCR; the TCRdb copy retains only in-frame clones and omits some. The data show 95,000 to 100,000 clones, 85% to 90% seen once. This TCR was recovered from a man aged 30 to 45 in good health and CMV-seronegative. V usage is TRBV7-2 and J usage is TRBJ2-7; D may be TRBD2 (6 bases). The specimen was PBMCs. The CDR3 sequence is CASSSSGGITYNEQYF. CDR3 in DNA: TGTGCCAGCAGTTCCTCGGGCGGGATTACCTACAACGAGCAGTACTTC.